The source of this T cell receptor (beta chain) is a study of cytotoxic CD8 clonotypes in ibrutinib-treated CLL (dated by TCRdb to 2020 to 2023). For context, the study as a whole: The cohort included approximately 15 treatment-naive and roughly ten relapsed/refractory patients; some 18 were IGHV unmutated. Partial responses were observed in roughly 25 patients and complete responses in 2; after a median follow-up of around 68 months, remission was maintained in around 14 patients and progression was observed in 12. Samples at response were collected after a median of roughly 13 months of treatment, with a range of 6 to 36 months. An average of 255,043 productive templates and tens of thousands of productive rearrangements was obtained per sample. Of the roughly 86 participants in the trial, about 26 had longitudinal samples available. Cryopreserved peripheral blood mononuclear cells were obtained prior to treatment, at the time of response, and at either disease progression or sustained remission. Patients were still on ibrutinib when every remission and progressive disease sample was collected.

Taken from the germline V gene, the CDR1 and CDR2 loops are SNHLY and FYNNEI. CDR3 length: 11 amino acids, cysteine to phenylalanine. The retained sequence is limited to the CDR3, 33 bases, with the frame set at the first base. On this clone itself: Which antigen it targets is not known. At one end the junction does not follow the germline gene, possibly because of a read error.

The research as a whole found: Baseline clonality was found to be higher than that of age-matched healthy donors and was strongly correlated with circulating CD8+ T-cell counts. Public clonotypes were found to be uncommon and were observed to contract or remain stable during treatment; the increase in clonality was shown to reflect expansion of private clonotypes at ibrutinib response. An increase in clonality was observed at ibrutinib response, with clonality remaining stable during sustained remission and falling back toward baseline at progression. Lymph node repertoires were not examined, and the timing of sampling was not matched between patients in sustained remission and those whose disease progressed.

In light of the paper, this sample's time point label describes: progressive disease on ibrutinib. Roughly 2 micrograms of genomic DNA were extracted from cryopreserved PBMCs for TCR beta library preparation. Longitudinal blood samples from CLL patients receiving ibrutinib monotherapy were subjected to high-throughput TCR beta sequencing. The patients were enrolled in a single-center, open-label phase 2 trial of ibrutinib monotherapy. A MiSeq instrument was used for deep resolution sequencing, which targeted depths ranging from 1 in 1 million up to 1 in 200,000 T cells, with coverage averaging 10x for each clonotype. The immunoSEQ hsTCRB Kit was used to generate the TCR beta libraries. Processing in the source paper ran as follows. The data were analyzed with ImmunoSEQ Analyzer and ImmunoSEQ Data Assistant, and V, D and J gene assignments followed IMGT definitions. Clonality, which ranges from 0 to 1, was calculated by subtracting the normalized Shannon entropy of productive rearrangement frequencies from one. Public clonotype analysis was restricted to overrepresented clonotypes comprising at least 0.05% of each patient's repertoire. Repertoires from around 13 age-matched healthy donors in immuneACCESS were used as clonality controls. TCRdb mirrors the immuneACCESS table, restricted to in-frame sequences. Some clones are absent from its copies; in checked studies, under half trace to an unresolved V gene, and the reason for the others is unknown. The D gene and trimming were derived from the DNA, and the V and J assignments and clone size from that table. Across this sample there are 250,000 to 350,000 clones, with around 69% seen only once. The top ten clones comprise about 5.7% of the sample.

This TCR came from a human donor with chronic lymphocytic leukemia. This material consisted of PBMCs, taken at disease progression, from a patient treated with ibrutinib. The chain links TRBV2 with TRBJ2-7, with the D segment possibly TRBD1 or TRBD2, each aligning over 5 bases. The CDR3 protein is CASSPGPRTSF. Read as DNA, the sequence is TGTGCCAGCAGTCCGGGACCTAGGACGTCCTTC.